Shown below are 5 T cell receptor beta chains from a single sample sequenced in a study of blood T cell repertoires in COVID-19. The repertoire was sequenced with immunoSEQ multiplex PCR; TCRdb's copy has only in-frame clones and lacks some. The top ten hold around 0.84% of the sample, which has hundreds of thousands of clones, 80% to 95% seen once. Sequenced input: peripheral blood. The receptors stem from a man in his 60s with COVID-19, enrolled during active disease.

V is TRBV30 and J is TRBJ1-6; TRBD1 matches 7 bases. Germline-derived CDR1 and CDR2 are GTSNPN and SVGIG (reference sequence). J gave up 8 bases and V 5 bases, and 6 bases lay outside the gene matches. The CDR3 extends over 13 amino acids. As DNA, the CDR3 is TGTGCCTGGGACAGGGAAGGAGATTCACCCCTCCACTTT. It encodes CAWDREGDSPLHF. Based on the CDR3 plus reference TRBV30 and TRBJ1-6, the full variable domain is SQTIHQWPATLVQPVGSPLSLECTVEGTSNPNLYWYRQAAGRGLQLLFYSVGIGQISSEVPQNLSASRPQDRQFILSSKKLLLSDSGFYLCAWDREGDSPLHFGNGTRLTVT.

The rearrangement uses TRBV19 and TRBJ1-3, with 9 nucleotides matching TRBD1. There are 16 residues in the CDR3. Germline values: CDR1 LNHDA, CDR2 SQIVND (reference sequence). Germline trimming cut 6 bases from V and 0 bases from J; bases unmatched to any gene: 6. The CDR3 reads CASSSGTGISGNTIYF. The CDR3 nucleotides read TGTGCCAGTAGCTCCGGGACAGGGATCTCTGGAAACACCATATATTTT.

The chain uses TRBV6-5 and TRBJ2-1; tentative D call: TRBD2 (6 bases). CDR1 is MNHEY, CDR2 SVGAGI, per germline. The germline V and J ends were trimmed by 7 bases and 0 bases, with 10 bases remaining between them. The CDR3 length is 14 residues. CDR3 DNA sequence: TGTGCCAGCAACGGGGGAGGCTCCTACAATGAGCAGTTCTTC. It encodes CASNGGGSYNEQFF.

This clone occurred once. V gene TRBV3-1 (or the pseudogene TRBV3-2) combines with J gene TRBJ2-7; possibly TRBD1 for D (5 bases). Germline-derived CDR1 and CDR2 are LGHDT and YNNKEL (reference sequence). The CDR3 is 12 residues long. V lost 11 bases and J lost 7, with 18 bases in between. CDR3 loop: CALNRLDWEQYF. The DNA for the CDR3 is TGTGCCTTAAACAGGCTGGATTGGGAGCAGTACTTC.

This chain links TRBV24-1 with TRBJ1-5, with 12 bases fitting TRBD1. The V and J ends lost 4 bases and 4 bases, in that order; junction bases with no gene match: 16. This CDR3 contains 20 residues. Germline lookup yields CDR1 KGHDR and CDR2 SFDVKD. The CDR3 protein is CATSDPPGQGARSRNQPQHF. DNA for the CDR3: TGTGCCACCAGTGACCCCCCGGGACAGGGGGCGCGAAGTCGTAATCAGCCCCAGCATTTT.